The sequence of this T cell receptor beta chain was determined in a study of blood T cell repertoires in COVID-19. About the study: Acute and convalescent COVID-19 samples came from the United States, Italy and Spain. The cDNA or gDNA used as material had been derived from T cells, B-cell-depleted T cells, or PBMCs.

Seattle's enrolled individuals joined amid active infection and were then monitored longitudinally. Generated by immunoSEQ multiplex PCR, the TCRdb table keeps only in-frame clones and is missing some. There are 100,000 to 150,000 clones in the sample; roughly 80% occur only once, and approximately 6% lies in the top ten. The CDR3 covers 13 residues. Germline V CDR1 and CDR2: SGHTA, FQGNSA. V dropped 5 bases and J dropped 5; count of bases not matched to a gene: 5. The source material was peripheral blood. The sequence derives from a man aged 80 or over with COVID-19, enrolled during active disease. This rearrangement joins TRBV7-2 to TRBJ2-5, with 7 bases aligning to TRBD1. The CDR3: CASSPKGGETQYF. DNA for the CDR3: TGTGCCAGCAGCCCAAAAGGGGGCGAGACCCAGTACTTC.